The clone carrying this T cell receptor (beta chain) showed up many times. Its antigen is still unknown. This entry is derived from a study of T cells after yellow fever vaccination. Notes on the study in general: Contamination by abundant bulk-population clonotypes could be present in FACS-sorted repertoires. The secondary response showed a weaker magnitude and a faster peak, day 5 versus 15.

The CDR3 consists of 14 residues. The V end lost 1 base, the J end lost 5 bases, and 9 bases lay between the germline ends. Germline V gene sequence: CDR1 SGHRS, CDR2 YFSETQ. A process of 5'RACE template switching, which added a universal primer site and UMIs, was used to make TCR cDNA. TCRdb recomputed calls from the 5' RACE reads with MiXCR, one row per CDR3 protein. The sample has about 320,000 distinct CDR3 sequences; approximately 4% are singletons. Sequences were derived from PBMCs, sampled 15 days after the yellow fever booster vaccination. The rearrangement uses TRBV5-1 and TRBJ2-2; D call uncertain. This TCR was recovered from a man younger than 35 who received the YFV17D yellow fever vaccine. CDR3 nucleotides: TGCGCCAGCAGCTTGTCACCCCCTACCGGGGAGCTGTTTTTT. This translates into CASSLSPPTGELFF.